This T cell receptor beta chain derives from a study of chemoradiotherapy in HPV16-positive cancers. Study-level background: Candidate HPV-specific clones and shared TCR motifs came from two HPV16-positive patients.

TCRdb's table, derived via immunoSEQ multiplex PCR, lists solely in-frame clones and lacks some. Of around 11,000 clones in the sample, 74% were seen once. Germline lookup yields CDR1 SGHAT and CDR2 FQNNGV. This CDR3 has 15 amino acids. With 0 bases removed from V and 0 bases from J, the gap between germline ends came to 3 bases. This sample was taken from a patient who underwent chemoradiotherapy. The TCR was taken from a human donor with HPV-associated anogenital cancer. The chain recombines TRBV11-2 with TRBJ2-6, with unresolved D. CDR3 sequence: CASSLEASGANVLTF. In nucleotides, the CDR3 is TGTGCCAGCAGCTTAGAAGCCTCTGGGGCCAACGTCCTGACTTTC.